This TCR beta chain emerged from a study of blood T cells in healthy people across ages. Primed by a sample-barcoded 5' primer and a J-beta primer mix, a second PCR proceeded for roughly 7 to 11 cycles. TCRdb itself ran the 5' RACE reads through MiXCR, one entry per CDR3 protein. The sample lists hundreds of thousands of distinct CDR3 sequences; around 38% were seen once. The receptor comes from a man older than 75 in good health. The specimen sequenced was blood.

The CDR3 coding sequence is TGTGCCAGCAGGGAACAGGGGGCTGGGTCCTACGAGCAGTACTTC. It codes for CASREQGAGSYEQYF. The chain carries TRBV12-3 or TRBV12-4 and TRBJ2-7; 9 nucleotides match TRBD1. V lost 6 bases and J lost 1; bases outside the gene matches: 7. The CDR3 sequence is 15 residues long.